The text below deals with one TCR beta chain. The antigen is undetermined. Unique molecular identifiers tagged the TCR beta cDNA libraries. TCRdb re-derived calls from the PCR reads in MiXCR, one entry per CDR3 protein. The sample yields roughly 670,000 distinct CDR3 sequences, around 64% seen once. This specimen belongs to a study of post-analysis software for immune sequencing data. Study-level findings and limits: TRBV segments more frequent in patients than in controls numbered roughly 5 and included TRBV5-6, TRBV5-1 and TRBV20-1.

This CDR3 spans 14 amino acids. Germline V gene data show CDR1 as MNHEY and CDR2 as SVGAGI. V dropped 5 bases and J dropped 5; count of bases not matched to a gene: 6. This receptor was obtained from a girl aged 2-10 years with multiple sclerosis. What was sequenced was blood. The V gene is TRBV6-5, the J gene TRBJ2-3; 8 bases are a match to TRBD1. The CDR3 spells CASSQGAYRDTQYF. The CDR3 DNA is TGTGCCAGCAGTCAGGGGGCGTATAGAGATACGCAGTATTTT.